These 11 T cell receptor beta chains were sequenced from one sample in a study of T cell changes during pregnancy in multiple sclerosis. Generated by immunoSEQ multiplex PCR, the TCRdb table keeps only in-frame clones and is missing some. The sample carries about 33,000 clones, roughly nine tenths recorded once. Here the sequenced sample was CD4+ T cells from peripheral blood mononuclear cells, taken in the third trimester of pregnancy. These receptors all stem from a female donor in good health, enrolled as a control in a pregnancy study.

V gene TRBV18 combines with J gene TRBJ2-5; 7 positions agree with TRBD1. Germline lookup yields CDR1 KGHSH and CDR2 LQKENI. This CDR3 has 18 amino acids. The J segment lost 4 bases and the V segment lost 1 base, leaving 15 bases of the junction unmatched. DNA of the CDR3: TGTGCCAGCTCACCACAACCCCTAACGACAGGGCAGCGAGAGACCCAGTACTTC. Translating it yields CASSPQPLTTGQRETQYF.

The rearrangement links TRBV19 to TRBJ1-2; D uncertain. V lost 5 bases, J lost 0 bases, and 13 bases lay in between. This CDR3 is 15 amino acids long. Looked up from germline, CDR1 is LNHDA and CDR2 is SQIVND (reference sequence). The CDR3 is CASSPLRGANYGYTF. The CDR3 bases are TGTGCCAGTAGTCCGCTCCGGGGAGCTAACTATGGCTACACCTTC.

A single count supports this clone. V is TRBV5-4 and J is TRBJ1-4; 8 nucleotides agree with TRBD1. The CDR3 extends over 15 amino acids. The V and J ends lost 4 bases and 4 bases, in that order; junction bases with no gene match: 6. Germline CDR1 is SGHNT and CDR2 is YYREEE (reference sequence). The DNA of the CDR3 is TGTGCCAGCAGCAGCGGACAGGGAATTAATGAAAAACTGTTTTTT. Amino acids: CASSSGQGINEKLFF. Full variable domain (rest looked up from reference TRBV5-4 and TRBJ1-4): ETGVTQSPTHLIKTRGQQVTLRCSSQSGHNTVSWYQQALGQGPQFIFQYYREEENGRGNFPPRFSGLQFPNYSSELNVNALELDDSALYLCASSSGQGINEKLFFGSGTQLSVL.

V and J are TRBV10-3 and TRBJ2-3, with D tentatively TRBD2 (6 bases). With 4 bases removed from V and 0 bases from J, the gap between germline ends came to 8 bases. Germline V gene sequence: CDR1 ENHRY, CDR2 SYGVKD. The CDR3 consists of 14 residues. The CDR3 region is CAISVGGSTDTQYF. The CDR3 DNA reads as TGTGCCATCAGTGTCGGAGGGAGCACAGATACGCAGTATTTT.

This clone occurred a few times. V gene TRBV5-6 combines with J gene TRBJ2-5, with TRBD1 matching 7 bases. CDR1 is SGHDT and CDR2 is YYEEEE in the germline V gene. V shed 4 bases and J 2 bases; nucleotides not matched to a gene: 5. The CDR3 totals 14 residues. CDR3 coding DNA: TGTGCCAGCAGCCGTGGGACAGCACAAGAGACCCAGTACTTC. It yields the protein CASSRGTAQETQYF.

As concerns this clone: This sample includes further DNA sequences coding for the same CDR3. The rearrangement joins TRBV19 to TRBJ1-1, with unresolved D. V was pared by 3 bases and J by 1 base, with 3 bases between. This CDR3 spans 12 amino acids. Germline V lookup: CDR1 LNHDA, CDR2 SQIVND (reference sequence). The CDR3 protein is CASSIRNTEAFF. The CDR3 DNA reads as TGTGCCAGTAGTATTCGGAACACTGAAGCTTTCTTT.

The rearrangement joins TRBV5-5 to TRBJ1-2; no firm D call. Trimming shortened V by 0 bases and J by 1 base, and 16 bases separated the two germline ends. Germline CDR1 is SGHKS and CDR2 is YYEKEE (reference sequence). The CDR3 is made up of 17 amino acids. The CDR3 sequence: CASSLVGGLGGNYGYTF. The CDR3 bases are TGTGCCAGCAGCTTGGTCGGTGGCCTCGGCGGTAACTATGGCTACACCTTC.

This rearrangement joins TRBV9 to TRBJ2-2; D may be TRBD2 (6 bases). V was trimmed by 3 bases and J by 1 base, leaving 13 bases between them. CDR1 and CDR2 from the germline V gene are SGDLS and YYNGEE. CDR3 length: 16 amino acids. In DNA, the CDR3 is TGTGCCAGCAGCGGGGGGGACGGACTGAACACCGGGGAGCTGTTTTTT. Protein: CASSGGDGLNTGELFF.

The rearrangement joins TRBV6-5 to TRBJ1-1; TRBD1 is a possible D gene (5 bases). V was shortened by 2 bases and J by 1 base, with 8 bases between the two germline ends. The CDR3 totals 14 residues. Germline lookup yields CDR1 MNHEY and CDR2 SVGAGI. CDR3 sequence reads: CASSYQGRNTEAFF. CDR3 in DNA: TGTGCCAGCAGTTACCAGGGAAGGAACACTGAAGCTTTCTTT.

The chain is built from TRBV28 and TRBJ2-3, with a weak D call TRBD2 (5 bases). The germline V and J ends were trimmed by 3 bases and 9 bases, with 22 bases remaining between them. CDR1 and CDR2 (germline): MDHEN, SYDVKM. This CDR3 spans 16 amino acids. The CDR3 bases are TGTGCCAGCAGTTTCCAATTTGTGGGAGTTAGAGGGACGCAGTATTTT. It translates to CASSFQFVGVRGTQYF.

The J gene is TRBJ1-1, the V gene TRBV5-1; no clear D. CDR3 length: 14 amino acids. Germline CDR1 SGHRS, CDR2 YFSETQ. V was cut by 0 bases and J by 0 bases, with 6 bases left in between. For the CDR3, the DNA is TGCGCCAGCAGCTTGGAGACTATGAACACTGAAGCTTTCTTT. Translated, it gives CASSLETMNTEAFF.